This TCR beta chain was found in a study of regulatory T cells in long-lasting Graves disease. In this sample, this clonotype turned up a few times. Antigen: not known. Study findings and constraints: Graves' patients with persistent disease showed TCR diversity lower than patients newly diagnosed.

Time point specified: newly diagnosed GD, antithyroid drugs for less than 3 months. After RNA was extracted from PBMCs, the TCR library was made from it. Construction of TCR beta libraries relied on iRepertoire HTBI primers and on Arm-PCR targeting CDR3 regions. TCRdb passed the multiplex PCR reads through MiXCR, listing each CDR3 protein once. The profile shows 680,000 or so distinct CDR3 sequences, about 15% of them singletons. The same sample was also used in a study of T cells in Graves' hyperthyroidism and ophthalmopathy. This second report adds: TCR CDR3 underwent first-round RT-PCR with the HTBI primer set. Most thyroid clonotypes expanded above 0.001 appeared in blood too.

Specimen: peripheral blood mononuclear cells (PBMCs), collected at new diagnosis, from a patient treated with antithyroid drugs. This receptor was taken from a woman in her 30s with Graves disease.

In DNA, the CDR3 is TGTGCCTGGAGTAGTTATGGGGAGAGCACAGATACGCAGTATTTT. It translates to CAWSSYGESTDTQYF. The V call is TRBV30, the J call TRBJ2-3, with D maybe TRBD2 (5 bases). CDR3 length: 15 residues. V lost 2 bases and J 0 bases, leaving 12 bases between the germline ends. Germline CDR1 is GTSNPN and CDR2 is SVGIG (reference sequence).